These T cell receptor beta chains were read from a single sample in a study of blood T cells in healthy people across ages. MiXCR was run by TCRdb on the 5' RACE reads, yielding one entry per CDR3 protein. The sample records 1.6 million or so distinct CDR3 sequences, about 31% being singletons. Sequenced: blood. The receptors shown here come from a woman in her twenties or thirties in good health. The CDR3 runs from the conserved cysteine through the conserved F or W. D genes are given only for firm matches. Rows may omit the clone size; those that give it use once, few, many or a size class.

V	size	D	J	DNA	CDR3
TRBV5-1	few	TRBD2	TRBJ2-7	TGCGCCAGCAGCCCCGGCGGACTAGCGGGGGGCCTCTCCTACGAGCAGTACTTC	CASSPGGLAGGLSYEQYF
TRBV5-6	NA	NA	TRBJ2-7	TGTGCCAGCAGCTCACTAGCTACTAGGGCCTCTTACGAGCAGTACTTC	CASSSLATRASYEQYF
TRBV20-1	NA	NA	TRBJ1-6	TGCAGTGGAGGGGGGACTGACGGGTTGGGGGGAATGCTGGGACCCCTCCACTTT	CSGGGTDGLGGMLGPLHF
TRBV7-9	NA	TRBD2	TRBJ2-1	TGTGCCAGCAGCCCCCGACTAGCGGGGCTCGTAGATGAGCAGTTCTTC	CASSPRLAGLVDEQFF
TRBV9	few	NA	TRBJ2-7	TGTGCCAGCAGCGTAGGGCTAGACAGCTCCTACGAGCAGTACTTC	CASSVGLDSSYEQYF
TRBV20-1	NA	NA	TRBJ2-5	TGCAGTGCTAGCCGAGGGTTTCGGCAGAAAGAGACCCAGTACTTC	CSASRGFRQKETQYF
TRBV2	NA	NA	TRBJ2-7	TGTGCCAGCAGTGAATCCACCGGGACAATCTACGAGCAGTACTTC	CASSESTGTIYEQYF
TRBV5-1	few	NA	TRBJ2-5	TGCGCCAGCAGCATAGGCACCGTGGGGGTCGGAGAGACCCAGTACTTC	CASSIGTVGVGETQYF
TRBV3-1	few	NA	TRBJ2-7	TGTGCCAGCAGCCATGCAACCGTCTTCGAGCAGTACTTC	CASSHATVFEQYF
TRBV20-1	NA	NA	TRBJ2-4	TGCAGTGCTATGTCACTAGCCGGAAACATTCGGTACTTC	CSAMSLAGNIRYF
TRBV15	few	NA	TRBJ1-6	TGTGCCACCAGCAGAGAAGGGACACCAAGCTCCTATAATTCACTCCTCCACTTT	CATSREGTPSSYNSLLHF
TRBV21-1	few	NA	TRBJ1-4	TGTGCCAGCAAATTTCAGGGGCCGCCTATAATGTTTTTT	CASKFQGPPIMFF
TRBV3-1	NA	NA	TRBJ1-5	TGTGCCAGCAGCCAAGAGGCAGGACTGGGCGATATTCAGCCCCAGCATTTT	CASSQEAGLGDIQPQHF
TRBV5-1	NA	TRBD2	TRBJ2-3	TGCGCCAGCACAATCGGACTAGCGGTAACGACTGATACGCAGTATTTT	CASTIGLAVTTDTQYF
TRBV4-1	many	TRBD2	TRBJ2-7	TGCGCCAGCAGCCTGAGATACGGACTAGCGGGGCAATACGAGCAGTACTTC	CASSLRYGLAGQYEQYF
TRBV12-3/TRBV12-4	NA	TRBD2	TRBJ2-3	TGTGCCAGCACCGAGGGACTAGCGGGGACAGATACGCAGTATTTT	CASTEGLAGTDTQYF
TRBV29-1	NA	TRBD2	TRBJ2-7	TGCAGCGTTGAGGTGGGAGGGGTGGACGAGCAGTACTTC	CSVEVGGVDEQYF
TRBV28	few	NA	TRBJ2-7	TGTGCCAGCATCGCCGACCCGACTCGCCCCGAGCAGTACTTC	CASIADPTRPEQYF
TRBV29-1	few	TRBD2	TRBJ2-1	TGCAGCGTTATCCGGGGGGATGCTCCCTTAAACAATGAGCAGTTCTTC	CSVIRGDAPLNNEQFF
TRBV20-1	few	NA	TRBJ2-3	TGCAGTGCCGACCGCTCCGGCACAGATACGCAGTATTTT	CSADRSGTDTQYF
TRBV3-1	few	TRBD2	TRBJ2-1	TGTGCCAGCAGCCCCATGGGCGGGAGGGCCAGAAATGAGCAGTTCTTC	CASSPMGGRARNEQFF
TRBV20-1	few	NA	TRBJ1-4	TGCAGTGCTAGAGGTGGGGACGGGGGTGAAAAACTGTTTTTT	CSARGGDGGEKLFF
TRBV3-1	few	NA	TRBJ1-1	TGTGCCAGCAGCCAAGTGCAGGAGAACACTGAAGCTTTCTTT	CASSQVQENTEAFF
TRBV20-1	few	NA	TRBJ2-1	TGCAGTGCTAGAGATGAGTCACTGGCGGACCATTCCTACAATGAGCAGTTCTTC	CSARDESLADHSYNEQFF
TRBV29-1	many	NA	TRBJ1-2	TGCAGCGACGGGGACACCTATGGCTACACCTTC	CSDGDTYGYTF
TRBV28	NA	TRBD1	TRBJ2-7	TGTGCCAGCAGTTTCCAGGCGAGACGCGGGACAGGGGGCGAAAAAATCTACGAGCAGTACTTC	CASSFQARRGTGGEKIYEQYF
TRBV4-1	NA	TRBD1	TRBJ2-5	TGCGCGGCGGGGACAGGGGGTCAAGGCTTTGAGACCCAGTACTTC	CAAGTGGQGFETQYF